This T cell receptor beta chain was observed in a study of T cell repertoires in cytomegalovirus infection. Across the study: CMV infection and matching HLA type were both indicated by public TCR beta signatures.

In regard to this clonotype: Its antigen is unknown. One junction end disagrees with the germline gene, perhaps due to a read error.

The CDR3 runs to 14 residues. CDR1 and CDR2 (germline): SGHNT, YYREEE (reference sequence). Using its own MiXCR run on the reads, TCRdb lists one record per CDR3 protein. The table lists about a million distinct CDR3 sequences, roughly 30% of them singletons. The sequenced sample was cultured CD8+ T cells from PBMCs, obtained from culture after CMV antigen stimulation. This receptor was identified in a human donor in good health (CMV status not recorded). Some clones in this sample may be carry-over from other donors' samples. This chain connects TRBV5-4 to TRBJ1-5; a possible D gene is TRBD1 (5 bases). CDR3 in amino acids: CASGFWGGNQPQHF. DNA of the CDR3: TGTGCCAGCGGCTTTTGGGGGGGCAATCAGCCCCAGCATTTT.